This T cell receptor beta chain originates from a study of response to subunit inactivated influenza vaccine. Study-level points and caveats: After each seasonal influenza vaccination, few new T cells are recruited, the authors suggested.

TCRdb reanalysed the RT-PCR reads using MiXCR and keeps one entry per CDR3 protein. This table holds approximately 500,000 distinct CDR3 sequences, roughly 13% found once. This clonotype appeared a few times. Its antigen is undetermined. The receptor was isolated from a man aged 45 to 65 who received an inactivated influenza vaccine. The material was PBMCs from blood, obtained more than 35 days after vaccination.

CDR3: CASSLGGLLSGANVLTF. In DNA, the CDR3 is TGTGCCAGCAGCTTAGGGGGCCTCCTCTCTGGGGCCAACGTCCTGACTTTC. This chain links TRBV7-8 with TRBJ2-6; D is possibly TRBD1 (5 bases). V dropped 1 base and J dropped 0 bases, with 10 bases sitting between them. Germline CDR1 SGHVS, CDR2 FQNEAQ. The CDR3 consists of 17 residues.